Each of the 30 T cell receptor beta chains below was sequenced from the same sample in a study of CD8 T cell repertoires and HIV-1 epitope variants. Their recognized antigens are unknown. Assay used: immunoSEQ multiplex PCR; TCRdb lists only in-frame clones, some missing. Here the sample spans about 5,000 clones, around 68% being singletons. The sequencing sample was made of cultured CD8+ T cells derived from PBMCs. Receptor source: a male donor with HIV.

V and J are TRBV5-4 and TRBJ2-3; D gene ambiguous. V lost 4 bases and J lost 4, with 13 bases in between. The CDR3 extends over 14 amino acids. The germline gives CDR1 SGHNT, CDR2 YYREEE (reference sequence). CDR3 coding DNA: TGTGCCAGCAGCGTGGGAACCGGCCCAGATACGCAGTATTTT. Its protein product is CASSVGTGPDTQYF.

The chain recombines TRBV7-9 with TRBJ2-2; D is unresolved. The CDR3 extends over 11 amino acids. From germline, CDR1 is SEHNR and CDR2 FQNEAQ (reference sequence). Trimming took off 5 bases at V and 8 bases at J, with 6 bases between the two ends. CDR3 DNA sequence: TGTGCCAGCAGCCCCGTGGGGGAGCTGTTTTTT. Encoded protein: CASSPVGELFF.

The gene calls are TRBV6-5 and TRBJ1-5; TRBD1 matches 8 bases. V trimming: 10 bases; J trimming: 2 bases; junction bases outside the gene matches: 7. In germline, CDR1 is MNHEY, CDR2 SVGAGI. The CDR3 has 14 amino acids. CDR3 in DNA: TGTGCCACATCAGGGGGCGTTCGCAATCAGCCCCAGCATTTT. Protein product: CATSGGVRNQPQHF.

This clone ranks as large. The chain employs TRBV7-9 and TRBJ2-2; possible D gene TRBD1, 6 bases. The CDR3 loop spans 18 amino acids. V was cut by 0 bases and J by 0 bases, with 14 bases left in between. The germline gives CDR1 SEHNR, CDR2 FQNEAQ (reference sequence). The CDR3 region has the DNA TGTGCCAGCAGCTTAGCCTACCGGGACACTGCGAACACCGGGGAGCTGTTTTTT. This gives the protein CASSLAYRDTANTGELFF.

This sequence joins TRBV4-1 and TRBJ1-1; D might be TRBD1 (5 bases). The germline V gene has CDR1 MGHRA and CDR2 YSYEKL. Trimming cost V 0 bases and J 4 bases, with 15 bases left between them. The CDR3 length is 16 residues. The CDR3 sequence: CASSQDTSWGGTEAFF. The CDR3 DNA follows: TGCGCCAGCAGCCAAGATACTTCCTGGGGCGGCACTGAAGCTTTCTTT.

The chain couples TRBV5-4 to TRBJ2-1, with unresolved D. The CDR3 sequence is 12 residues long. The germline V gene encodes CDR1 SGHNT and CDR2 YYREEE (reference sequence). V was cut by 4 bases and J by 7 bases, with 9 bases left in between. Written as DNA, the CDR3 is TGTGCCAGCAGCCACGCAAGGAATGAGCAGTTCTTC. It encodes CASSHARNEQFF.

This chain joins TRBV9 and TRBJ2-5, with 9 nucleotides matching TRBD1. Germline values: CDR1 SGDLS, CDR2 YYNGEE. The V and J ends lost 2 bases and 3 bases, in that order; junction bases with no gene match: 5. CDR3 length: 15 amino acids. CDR3 region: CASSVGTGYEETQYF. The DNA of the CDR3 is TGTGCCAGCAGCGTCGGGACAGGGTACGAAGAGACCCAGTACTTC.

The V and J genes are TRBV28 and TRBJ2-5; 12 bases align to TRBD1. The CDR3 runs 19 residues. Germline CDR1 and CDR2: MDHEN and SYDVKM. V lost 4 bases and J lost 4; bases outside the gene matches: 16. The CDR3 region has the DNA TGTGCCAGCAGTTCCTTGACATTTAATCGGGACAGGGGGCGAGAGACCCAGTACTTC. Amino acid sequence: CASSSLTFNRDRGRETQYF.

V gene TRBV30 combines with J gene TRBJ1-2; D may be TRBD1 (6 bases). The ends were cut back, 2 bases at V and 4 bases at J, with 20 bases in the middle. This CDR3 has 16 residues. The V gene's germline CDR1 is GTSNPN and CDR2 SVGIG (reference sequence). CDR3 bases: TGTGCCTGGAGTCAAGGGAAGGGGGGCGGTGGCTATGGCTACACCTTC. It yields the protein CAWSQGKGGGGYGYTF.

There are a few counts of this clone. The V and J genes are TRBV4-1 and TRBJ1-1; D not resolved. Trimming stripped 2 bases from V and 4 bases from J, with 11 bases between. The CDR3 is 14 residues long. The germline gives CDR1 MGHRA, CDR2 YSYEKL. CDR3 DNA: TGCGCCAGCAGCCAATCGGGTGGGGTCACTGAAGCTTTCTTT. It is translated as CASSQSGGVTEAFF.

The V gene is TRBV7-8, the J gene TRBJ1-6, with TRBD1 matching over 7 bases. V lost 5 bases and J lost 10; bases outside the gene matches: 11. The CDR3 is 15 amino acids. Germline values: CDR1 SGHVS, CDR2 FQNEAQ. CDR3 nucleotides: TGTGCCAGCAGCCCGAGGACAGGAGTAGAGTCACCCCTCCACTTT. The encoded protein is CASSPRTGVESPLHF.

J is TRBJ1-3 and V is TRBV4-3; possibly TRBD1 for D (5 bases). V was cut by 0 bases and J by 0 bases, with 9 bases left in between. Germline V lookup: CDR1 LGHNA, CDR2 YSLEER. This CDR3 comprises 16 residues. The DNA for the CDR3 is TGCGCCAGCAGCCAAGAAGAGGGGCTCTCTGGAAACACCATATATTTT. Translating gives CASSQEEGLSGNTIYF.

This clone was observed a handful of times. The rearrangement links TRBV9 to TRBJ1-2; weak D call: TRBD1 (5 bases). CDR1 is SGDLS, CDR2 YYNGEE, per germline. Trimming removed 2 bases from V and 2 bases from J, with 13 bases in between. The CDR3 length is 15 residues. In nucleotides, the CDR3 is TGTGCCAGCAGCGTCGAGAAAACAGGCAACTATGGCTACACCTTC. Its protein is CASSVEKTGNYGYTF.

V is TRBV2 and J is TRBJ1-2, with 7 bases that match TRBD1. The ends lost 8 bases at V and 5 bases at J; junction bases unmatched: 2. The CDR3 is 11 residues long. The V gene's germline CDR1 is SNHLY and CDR2 FYNNEI. CDR3 sequence reads: CASEQGYGYTF. CDR3 DNA sequence: TGTGCCAGCGAACAGGGGTATGGCTACACCTTC.

The sample holds one count of this clone. The chain employs TRBV27 and TRBJ1-5; no firm D call. V lost 3 bases, J lost 3 bases, and 3 bases lay in between. CDR3 length: 12 amino acids. Germline CDR1 reads MNHEY; CDR2 reads SMNVEV (reference sequence). The CDR3 region is CASSFLNQPQHF. DNA of the CDR3: TGTGCCAGCAGTTTCCTCAATCAGCCCCAGCATTTT.

The chain employs TRBV19 and TRBJ1-1; possibly TRBD1 for D (5 bases). This CDR3 comprises 15 residues. From germline, CDR1 is LNHDA and CDR2 SQIVND (reference sequence). V dropped 3 bases and J dropped 4 bases, with 15 bases sitting between them. In DNA, the CDR3 is TGTGCCAGTAGTATCCACTTGGGGGTTGGCACTGAAGCTTTCTTT. Amino acid sequence: CASSIHLGVGTEAFF.

This clone was seen a few times. This sequence joins TRBV30 and TRBJ1-4, with no clear D. Germline loops: CDR1 GTSNPN, CDR2 SVGIG (reference sequence). The CDR3 has 12 residues. V was trimmed by 4 bases and J by 8 bases, leaving 11 bases between them. In nucleotides, the CDR3 is TGTGCCTGGAAAAGCCGTACGGAAAAACTGTTTTTT. It is translated as CAWKSRTEKLFF.

This chain connects TRBV2 to TRBJ2-7; no firm D call. Per the germline V gene, CDR1 is SNHLY and CDR2 is FYNNEI. V gave up 10 bases and J gave up 1 base, with 17 bases separating them. This CDR3 contains 14 residues. CDR3 in DNA: TGTGCCATCCTCAATCCCGGGTCGTCCTACGAGCAGTACTTC. Its translation: CAILNPGSSYEQYF.

This clone has only a few counts. V is TRBV6-5 and J is TRBJ1-2; D gene ambiguous. This CDR3 comprises 13 residues. Germline V gene lookup returns CDR1 MNHEY and CDR2 SVGAGI. V gave up 0 bases and J gave up 5 bases, with 7 bases separating them. The CDR3 is CASSYSGIYGYTF. CDR3 nucleotide sequence: TGTGCCAGCAGTTACTCGGGGATTTATGGCTACACCTTC.

V gene TRBV2 combines with J gene TRBJ2-1, with 8 nucleotides matching TRBD1. The germline gives CDR1 SNHLY, CDR2 FYNNEI. J lost 7 bases, V lost 2 bases, and 13 bases had no gene match. The CDR3 spans 17 residues. The CDR3 reads CASSEPKDRVVGNEQFF. The CDR3 DNA sequence: TGTGCCAGCAGTGAACCCAAGGACAGGGTGGTTGGGAATGAGCAGTTCTTC.

The V and J genes are TRBV9 and TRBJ2-3; possible D gene TRBD2, 6 bases. In germline, CDR1 is SGDLS, CDR2 YYNGEE. The V end was cut by 0 bases, the J end by 1 base, with 9 bases between. CDR3 length equals 15 residues. CDR3 region: CASSVEWGGTDTQYF. The CDR3 DNA sequence: TGTGCCAGCAGCGTAGAGTGGGGGGGCACAGATACGCAGTATTTT.

V is TRBV7-2 and J is TRBJ2-7; 9 bases align to TRBD1. V trimming: 5 bases; J trimming: 7 bases; junction bases outside the gene matches: 9. The CDR3 sequence is 14 residues long. Germline lookup yields CDR1 SGHTA and CDR2 FQGNSA. The CDR3 spells CASSHIAGTGEQYF. The CDR3 nucleotides read TGTGCCAGCAGCCATATAGCAGGGACAGGGGAGCAGTACTTC.

The V and J genes are TRBV28 and TRBJ1-5; 9 bases are a match to TRBD1. V lost 4 bases to trimming and J lost 6 bases; unmatched junction nucleotides: 7. In germline, CDR1 is MDHEN, CDR2 SYDVKM. The CDR3 spans 15 residues. DNA for the CDR3: TGTGCCAGCAGTTACCTACAGGGGGCCGGTCAGCCCCAGCATTTT. Translating gives CASSYLQGAGQPQHF. The variable domain in full, with the rest retrieved from reference TRBV28 and TRBJ1-5, is DVKVTQSSRYLVKRTGEKVFLECVQDMDHENMFWYRQDPGLGLRLIYFSYDVKMKEKGDIPEGYSVSREKKERFSLILESASTNQTSMYLCASSYLQGAGQPQHFGDGTRLSIL.

This chain uses TRBV15 with TRBJ1-1; 7 nucleotides line up with TRBD1. V dropped 0 bases and J dropped 0; count of bases not matched to a gene: 1. The CDR3 runs to 15 residues. Germline assignment: CDR1 LNHNV and CDR2 YYDKDF (reference sequence). Here the CDR3 reads CATSREGTVNTEAFF. Written as DNA, the CDR3 is TGTGCCACCAGCAGAGAAGGGACAGTGAACACTGAAGCTTTCTTT.

V gene TRBV4-1 combines with J gene TRBJ2-7, with D hard to call. V was shortened by 4 bases and J by 3 bases, with 10 bases between the two germline ends. The CDR3 loop spans 13 amino acids. Germline V lookup: CDR1 MGHRA, CDR2 YSYEKL. For the CDR3, the DNA is TGCGCCAGCAGCCGTATACTCGACTACGAGCAGTACTTC. Its protein product is CASSRILDYEQYF.

This clone was found a few times. The chain uses TRBV27 and TRBJ2-7; D possibly corresponds to TRBD2 (6 bases). With 5 bases removed from V and 2 bases from J, the gap between germline ends came to 19 bases. The CDR3 is made up of 16 amino acids. The germline CDR1 and CDR2 sequences are MNHEY and SMNVEV (reference sequence). The CDR3 here is CASSPPTGGVPYEQYF. As DNA, the CDR3 is TGTGCCAGCAGTCCTCCGACGGGCGGGGTGCCCTACGAGCAGTACTTC.

The CDR3 reads CASSLGLAGGIGTDTQYF. CDR3 in DNA: TGTGCCAGCAGTTTAGGACTAGCGGGGGGGATCGGCACAGATACGCAGTATTTT. This rearrangement joins TRBV28 to TRBJ2-3, with 15 bases fitting TRBD2. The trim removed 2 bases at V and 1 base at J, leaving 4 bases unmatched. There are 18 residues in the CDR3. The V gene's germline CDR1 is MDHEN and CDR2 SYDVKM.

V gene TRBV27 combines with J gene TRBJ1-1; D call uncertain. Germline V lookup: CDR1 MNHEY, CDR2 SMNVEV (reference sequence). The CDR3 has 13 amino acids. With 0 bases removed from V and 5 bases from J, the gap between germline ends came to 7 bases. Here the CDR3 DNA reads TGTGCCAGCAGTTTATCCTTGGTGACTGAAGCTTTCTTT. Protein product: CASSLSLVTEAFF.

This clone came up a few times. This rearrangement joins TRBV29-1 to TRBJ1-2; TRBD1 is a possible D gene (6 bases). From germline, CDR1 is SQVTM and CDR2 ANQGSEA. There are 14 residues in the CDR3. Trimming took 0 bases from V and 6 from J, leaving 14 bases between them. This CDR3 is CSVEDMGGVDGYTF. In DNA form, the CDR3 reads TGCAGCGTTGAAGATATGGGGGGCGTGGATGGCTACACCTTC.

The genes are TRBV5-6 and TRBJ1-4; 7 nucleotides match TRBD1. Trimming removed 1 base from V and 4 bases from J; junction bases left unmatched: 7. The CDR3 extends over 16 amino acids. The V gene's germline CDR1 is SGHDT and CDR2 YYEEEE. The CDR3 loop reads CASSLSGTALNEKLFF. As DNA, the CDR3 is TGTGCCAGCAGCTTGTCAGGGACAGCCCTTAATGAAAAACTGTTTTTT.